The rows below give T cell receptor beta chains drawn from one sample of a study of OX40 agonist ivuxolimab in advanced cancers. Data came from immunoSEQ multiplex PCR; TCRdb stores just in-frame clones and leaves some out. Of around 94,000 clones listed, under 95% are singletons. The source material was CD4+ or CD8+ T cells sorted from blood, sampled in a trial of the OX40 agonist ivuxolimab. The receptors originated from an adult with an advanced solid tumor such as melanoma, head and neck, liver or kidney cancer. Each CDR3 is given with its conserved first and last residue. D genes are given only for firm matches. Expanded clones get a size class; other rows say once, few or many, or leave the size out.

TRBV19,NA,NA,TRBJ1-1,CASSPTPQQEPAFF,TGTGCCAGTAGCCCCACCCCCCAACAGGAGCCAGCTTTCTTT
TRBV7-3,NA,NA,TRBJ1-1,CASSLSGGENTEAFF,TGTGCCAGCAGCTTATCGGGTGGTGAGAACACTGAAGCTTTCTTT
TRBV5-6,NA,NA,TRBJ1-4,CASSLLSPEKLFF,TGTGCCAGCAGCTTATTGTCCCCTGAAAAACTGTTTTTT
TRBV5-6,NA,NA,TRBJ1-1,CASSLAGVEGFTEAFF,TGTGCCAGCAGCTTGGCCGGGGTGGAGGGCTTTACTGAAGCTTTCTTT
TRBV7-9,few,NA,TRBJ1-1,CASSFSSAVNTEAFF,TGTGCCAGCAGCTTCTCTTCAGCCGTGAACACTGAGGCTTTCTTT
TRBV25-1,NA,TRBD1,TRBJ1-3,CASISGDRGSGNTIYF,TGTGCCAGCATCTCCGGGGACAGAGGCTCTGGAAACACCATATATTTT
TRBV6-5,NA,NA,TRBJ2-7,CASSRGDFPYEQYF,TGTGCCAGCAGTCGAGGGGACTTCCCCTACGAGCAGTACTTC
TRBV5-1,once,NA,TRBJ2-1,CASSPTGLKNEQFF,TGCGCCAGCAGCCCAACCGGACTAAAGAATGAGCAGTTCTTC
TRBV14,NA,TRBD2,TRBJ2-7,CASSPGLEFYEQYF,TGTGCCAGCAGCCCGGGACTAGAGTTTTACGAGCAGTACTTC
TRBV11-2,once,NA,TRBJ2-6,CASSFVRSGANVLTF,TGTGCCAGCAGCTTTGTACGCTCTGGGGCCAACGTCCTGACTTTC
TRBV9,NA,TRBD2,TRBJ2-7,CASSRASGTYEQYF,TGTGCCAGCAGCCGGGCTAGCGGAACCTACGAGCAGTACTTC
TRBV5-1,NA,NA,TRBJ2-2,CASSPDRETFTGELFF,TGCGCCAGCAGCCCTGACAGAGAAACGTTTACCGGGGAGCTGTTTTTT
TRBV9,NA,NA,TRBJ2-3,CASSGALGDTQYF,TGTGCCAGCAGCGGCGCCTTGGGGGATACGCAGTATTTT
TRBV28,once,NA,TRBJ1-1,CASRLDGNTEAFF,TGTGCCAGCAGACTGGACGGGAACACTGAAGCTTTCTTT
TRBV30,NA,NA,TRBJ1-6,CAWSLGISPLHF,TGTGCCTGGAGCCTAGGAATTTCACCCCTCCACTTT
TRBV27,NA,NA,TRBJ1-1,CASSLARGGGAEAFF,TGTGCCAGCAGCCTCGCCAGGGGAGGGGGAGCTGAAGCTTTCTTT
TRBV7-8,NA,NA,TRBJ1-6,CASSLGLVFDSPLHF,TGTGCCAGCAGCTTAGGTTTGGTGTTTGATTCACCCCTCCACTTT
TRBV28,NA,TRBD2,TRBJ2-5,CASSPMTSGREWETQYF,TGTGCCAGCAGTCCCATGACTAGCGGGAGGGAATGGGAGACCCAGTACTTC
TRBV27,NA,TRBD2,TRBJ2-2,CASSPHGLAGRTGELFF,TGTGCCAGCAGTCCCCACGGACTAGCGGGAAGAACCGGGGAGCTGTTTTTT
TRBV30,once,NA,TRBJ2-7,CAREGTILGEQYF,TGTGCCCGAGAGGGGACGATCCTGGGGGAGCAGTACTTC
TRBV2,NA,TRBD2,TRBJ2-7,CASRPPTSSYEQYF,TGTGCCAGCAGGCCTCCGACTAGCAGCTACGAGCAGTACTTC
TRBV5-8,once,TRBD2,TRBJ2-7,CASRRLAGANEQYF,TGTGCCAGCAGAAGACTAGCGGGAGCCAACGAGCAGTACTTC
TRBV7-3,NA,NA,TRBJ2-5,CASSLNPPGLGETQYF,TGTGCCAGCAGCTTAAATCCCCCTGGTTTGGGGGAGACCCAGTACTTC
TRBV19,NA,NA,TRBJ2-2,CASRTGGLVGTGELFF,TGTGCCAGTAGGACAGGGGGACTAGTCGGCACCGGGGAGCTGTTTTTT
TRBV10-3,NA,TRBD2,TRBJ2-7,CAISDFLAGGPGEQYF,TGTGCCATCAGTGATTTTTTAGCGGGAGGCCCTGGGGAGCAGTACTTC
TRBV5-1,NA,NA,TRBJ1-1,CASSLSGEAFF,TGCGCCAGCAGCCTGAGCGGAGAAGCTTTCTTT
TRBV28,NA,TRBD2,TRBJ2-3,CASSQTSGGNTDTQYF,TGTGCCAGCAGCCAGACTAGCGGGGGAAACACAGATACGCAGTATTTT
TRBV18,NA,NA,TRBJ1-2,CASSPSREGSYTF,TGTGCCAGCTCACCAAGCCGCGAGGGTAGCTACACCTTC
TRBV11-2,NA,NA,TRBJ1-4,CASSLDRGTNEKLFF,TGTGCCAGCAGCTTAGATAGGGGAACTAATGAAAAACTGTTTTTT
TRBV7-7,NA,NA,TRBJ2-3,CASSQDRLDTQYF,TGTGCTAGCAGCCAAGACAGGCTGGATACGCAGTATTTT
TRBV19,NA,NA,TRBJ2-1,CASHKTPRENEQFF,TGTGCCAGCCACAAAACTCCGCGGGAAAATGAGCAGTTCTTC
TRBV19,NA,NA,TRBJ1-2,CASSRAGEGYGYTF,TGTGCCAGTAGTAGGGCAGGGGAAGGATATGGCTACACCTTC
TRBV7-9,NA,NA,TRBJ2-5,CASSLGTAQETQYF,TGTGCCAGCAGCTTAGGGACAGCACAAGAGACCCAGTACTTC
TRBV11-3,NA,NA,TRBJ2-5,CASSLTSLGEPQYF,TGTGCCAGCAGCTTAACCTCCCTCGGGGAGCCCCAGTACTTC
TRBV28,NA,NA,TRBJ1-5,CANSVGGQPQHF,TGTGCCAATTCGGTGGGAGGCCAGCCCCAGCATTTT
TRBV2,NA,NA,TRBJ2-5,CASSLTSGGETQYF,TGTGCCAGCAGCCTGACCTCCGGGGGAGAGACCCAGTACTTC
TRBV7-9,many,NA,TRBJ1-5,CASSFPGLNQPQHF,TGTGCCAGCAGTTTTCCGGGCCTAAATCAGCCCCAGCATTTT
TRBV30,once,NA,TRBJ1-3,CAWSAGSPGNTIYF,TGTGCCTGGAGTGCGGGGTCGCCTGGAAACACCATATATTTT
TRBV2,few,TRBD1,TRBJ1-2,CASTEASGGHYGYTF,TGTGCCAGCACCGAGGCCTCAGGGGGCCACTATGGCTACACCTTC
TRBV5-1,NA,NA,TRBJ2-1,CASSLGSVVDEQFF,TGCGCCAGCAGCTTGGGATCGGTGGTGGATGAGCAGTTCTTC
TRBV30,NA,NA,TRBJ2-6,CAWSETPRSGANVLTF,TGTGCCTGGAGTGAGACCCCCCGCTCTGGGGCCAACGTCCTGACTTTC
TRBV5-1,once,NA,TRBJ2-7,CASSHSSPYEQYF,TGCGCCAGCAGCCATTCCTCCCCATACGAGCAGTACTTC
TRBV7-3,once,NA,TRBJ2-5,CASSPSREETQYF,TGTGCCAGCAGCCCCTCTAGGGAAGAGACCCAGTACTTC
TRBV29-1,NA,TRBD2,TRBJ2-1,CSVGLAGGGYNEQFF,TGCAGCGTCGGACTAGCGGGAGGTGGTTACAATGAGCAGTTCTTC
TRBV7-3,NA,TRBD1,TRBJ2-1,CASSFGQGAYNEQFF,TGTGCCAGCAGCTTCGGACAGGGGGCCTACAATGAGCAGTTCTTC